The 30 T cell receptor beta chains reported below all come from one sample, sequenced in a study of cytomegalovirus exposure and HLA in healthy donors. Repertoires were generated with immunoSEQ multiplex PCR, while TCRdb's copy carries only in-frame clones and drops some. The sample consists of roughly 67,000 clones, 90% to 95% of them appearing once. The specimen sequenced was PBMCs. Receptors were obtained from a young man in good health and CMV-seronegative.

J is TRBJ2-2 and V is TRBV6-5; 10 positions match TRBD2. The ends lost 2 bases at V and 6 bases at J; junction bases unmatched: 3. CDR1 MNHEY and CDR2 SVGAGI come from the germline V gene. The CDR3 length is 15 residues. As DNA, the CDR3 is TGTGCCAGCAGTTACGGAGCGGGAGGGTCCGGGGAGCTGTTTTTT. As protein: CASSYGAGGSGELFF.

V and J are TRBV18 and TRBJ1-2, with 8 bases aligning to TRBD1. With 4 bases clipped from V and 4 bases from J, the junction kept 11 bases outside the gene matches. CDR1 KGHSH and CDR2 LQKENI come from the germline V gene. CDR3 length: 16 amino acids. The CDR3 DNA reads as TGTGCCAGCTCACACGAAATCAGGACAGGGCTCTATGGCTACACCTTC. As protein: CASSHEIRTGLYGYTF.

This chain uses TRBV19 with TRBJ2-7; 8 bases map to TRBD1. CDR3 size: 14 residues. V lost 5 bases to trimming and J lost 3 bases; unmatched junction nucleotides: 6. Germline-derived CDR1 and CDR2 are LNHDA and SQIVND (reference sequence). The DNA for the CDR3 is TGTGCCAGTAGTTCAAAGGACAGGGTCTACGAGCAGTACTTC. Protein: CASSSKDRVYEQYF. Drawing the rest from reference TRBV19 and TRBJ2-7, the complete variable domain is DGGITQSPKYLFRKEGQNVTLSCEQNLNHDAMYWYRQDPGQGLRLIYYSQIVNDFQKGDIAEGYSVSREKKESFPLTVTSAQKNPTAFYLCASSSKDRVYEQYFGPGTRLTVT.

DNA for the CDR3: TGCGCCAGCAGCCAGGGACTAGCGGAGATCACAGATACGCAGTATTTT. It is translated as CASSQGLAEITDTQYF. The V and J genes are TRBV5-1 and TRBJ2-3; 11 bases match TRBD2. The CDR3 extends over 16 amino acids. Germline V lookup: CDR1 SGHRS, CDR2 YFSETQ. V gave up 4 bases and J gave up 2 bases; unmatched junction bases: 6.

J is TRBJ2-2 and V is TRBV4-3, with 12 bases that match TRBD2. The trim removed 9 bases at V and 6 bases at J, leaving 8 bases unmatched. Germline assignment: CDR1 LGHNA and CDR2 YSLEER. This CDR3 comprises 15 residues. The CDR3 bases are TGCGCCAGTACAAGACTAGCGGGAGTTCCCGGGGAGCTGTTTTTT. Translating gives CASTRLAGVPGELFF.

V is TRBV18 and J is TRBJ2-5; 9 nucleotides line up with TRBD1. This CDR3 is 17 amino acids long. V trimming: 3 bases; J trimming: 6 bases; junction bases outside the gene matches: 14. Germline CDR1 KGHSH, CDR2 LQKENI. The CDR3 bases are TGTGCCAGCTCACCCTCCCTCTCGACAGGGACAGGGAAGACCCAGTACTTC. Amino acid sequence: CASSPSLSTGTGKTQYF.

The J gene is TRBJ2-1, the V gene TRBV25-1, with 8 bases matching TRBD2. With V trimmed by 10 bases and J by 2 bases, 10 bases remained unmatched. This CDR3 has 15 residues. Germline lookup yields CDR1 MGHDK and CDR2 SYGVNS. The CDR3 region is CATQPGLAAYNEQFF. The CDR3, as DNA: TGTGCCACCCAACCCGGACTAGCAGCCTACAATGAGCAGTTCTTC.

The chain combines TRBV9 with TRBJ2-1, with 7 bases matching TRBD2. The CDR3 extends over 14 amino acids. CDR1 and CDR2 (germline): SGDLS, YYNGEE. V was pared by 3 bases and J by 6 bases, with 6 bases of the junction left unmatched. As DNA, the CDR3 is TGTGCCAGCAGCGCCCTGGGACTACGCAATGAGCAGTTCTTC. Protein sequence: CASSALGLRNEQFF.

CDR3 sequence (DNA): TGTGCCAGCAGCCCACTGGACAGTGTACGGGCTTTCTTT. It encodes CASSPLDSVRAFF. The chain has TRBV7-2 and TRBJ1-1; a weak D match, TRBD1 (6 bases). The CDR3 covers 13 residues. The germline V and J ends were trimmed by 5 bases and 11 bases, with 18 bases remaining between them. CDR1 is SGHTA, CDR2 FQGNSA, per germline.

CDR3 coding DNA: TGTGCCAGCAGCTTACGACACTTATACAATGAGCAGTTCTTC. This sequence encodes CASSLRHLYNEQFF. The V gene is TRBV7-2, the J gene TRBJ2-1; D remains ambiguous. Per germline, CDR1 SGHTA and CDR2 FQGNSA. This CDR3 has 14 residues. V was pared by 2 bases and J by 4 bases, with 9 bases between.

The chain has TRBV4-3 and TRBJ1-1; tentative D call: TRBD1 (5 bases). Trimming stripped 5 bases from V and 5 bases from J, with 15 bases between. The CDR3 covers 14 residues. CDR1 is LGHNA, CDR2 YSLEER, per germline. The CDR3 loop reads CASSARSGGTEAFF. The CDR3 bases are TGCGCCAGCAGCGCGCGCTCGGGGGGAACTGAAGCTTTCTTT.

V gene TRBV28 combines with J gene TRBJ2-5; 8 positions agree with TRBD2. V dropped 6 bases and J dropped 4; count of bases not matched to a gene: 13. The CDR3 sequence is 16 residues long. Germline CDR1 and CDR2: MDHEN and SYDVKM. CDR3 region: CASRSSPGLGGETQYF. DNA for the CDR3: TGTGCCAGCAGATCCTCCCCGGGACTAGGGGGAGAGACCCAGTACTTC.

This clone is a singleton in its sample. The V and J genes are TRBV5-1 and TRBJ2-7; D perhaps matches TRBD1 (7 bases). This CDR3 contains 12 residues. Looked up from germline, CDR1 is SGHRS and CDR2 is YFSETQ. V shed 6 bases and J shed 5 bases, with 12 bases lying between them. The CDR3 loop reads CASTDREDEQYF. DNA for the CDR3: TGCGCCAGCACCGACAGGGAGGACGAGCAGTACTTC.

The J gene is TRBJ2-1, the V gene TRBV7-8, with D tentatively TRBD2 (5 bases). Germline V CDR1 and CDR2: SGHVS, FQNEAQ. V lost 2 bases to trimming and J lost 10 bases, with 6 bases between them. This CDR3 is built from 11 residues. The CDR3 here is CASSLRGEQFF. In DNA form, the CDR3 reads TGTGCCAGCAGCTTACGCGGGGAGCAGTTCTTC.

The V and J genes are TRBV5-5 and TRBJ1-1; a possible D gene is TRBD1 (5 bases). The CDR3 is 14 residues long. The germline V gene encodes CDR1 SGHKS and CDR2 YYEKEE (reference sequence). Trimming removed 0 bases at V and 5 bases at J, with 11 bases between. The CDR3 DNA reads as TGTGCCAGCAGCTTGGCGGGGCGGGGAACTGAAGCTTTCTTT. Translation gives CASSLAGRGTEAFF.

This clone was observed once. V and J are TRBV7-8 and TRBJ2-2; 11 bases match TRBD2. This CDR3 has 19 residues. The ends lost 0 bases at V and 6 bases at J; junction bases unmatched: 12. In germline, CDR1 is SGHVS, CDR2 FQNEAQ. CDR3 nucleotides: TGTGCCAGCAGCTTAGCGAGTAGCGGGAGGGCCGGAGGGGCCGGGGAGCTGTTTTTT. Residues: CASSLASSGRAGGAGELFF.

The chain is built from TRBV4-3 and TRBJ2-2, with TRBD1 identical over 7 bases. The V gene end was trimmed by 0 bases and the J gene end by 0 bases; junction bases not matched to a gene: 4. The CDR3 contains 17 residues. Germline V gene data show CDR1 as LGHNA and CDR2 as YSLEER. This CDR3 is CASSQDFGTANTGELFF. The CDR3 DNA reads TGCGCCAGCAGCCAAGATTTCGGGACAGCGAACACCGGGGAGCTGTTTTTT.

The genes are TRBV7-9 and TRBJ2-7; D is possibly TRBD1 (6 bases). The CDR3 loop spans 12 amino acids. V was cut by 5 bases and J by 6 bases, with 11 bases left in between. CDR1 and CDR2 (germline): SEHNR, FQNEAQ (reference sequence). The CDR3 loop is CASSLYRAEQYF. CDR3 coding DNA: TGTGCCAGCAGCCTCTACAGGGCCGAGCAGTACTTC.

The chain uses TRBV2 and TRBJ2-7; 13 nucleotides agree with TRBD2. CDR3 size: 16 residues. The germline gives CDR1 SNHLY, CDR2 FYNNEI. The J segment lost 4 bases and the V segment lost 0 bases, leaving 3 bases of the junction unmatched. Written as DNA, the CDR3 is TGTGCCAGCAGTGAAGCAGGGACTAGCGGGACTTACGAGCAGTACTTC. Protein sequence: CASSEAGTSGTYEQYF.

The chain uses TRBV4-1 and TRBJ1-1; 11 bases are a match to TRBD1. Germline V gene lookup returns CDR1 MGHRA and CDR2 YSYEKL. The CDR3 is 15 amino acids. Trimming removed 2 bases from V and 6 bases from J; junction bases left unmatched: 5. CDR3 in amino acids: CASSQLGQGAAEAFF. CDR3 sequence (DNA): TGCGCCAGCAGCCAACTAGGACAGGGGGCCGCTGAAGCTTTCTTT.

V gene TRBV5-4 combines with J gene TRBJ1-2, with D hard to call. The CDR3 loop spans 12 amino acids. The V end lost 4 bases, the J end lost 13 bases, and 17 bases lay between the germline ends. The germline V gene has CDR1 SGHNT and CDR2 YYREEE (reference sequence). CDR3 residues: CASSPVEREVTF. The CDR3 DNA sequence: TGTGCCAGCAGCCCGGTTGAGAGGGAAGTCACCTTC.

The chain recombines TRBV5-3 with TRBJ2-2; TRBD2 might be the D (6 bases). TRBV5-3 qualifies as an ORF whose function is uncertain. The CDR3 length is 15 residues. V was clipped by 0 bases and J by 2 bases, with 8 bases between them. CDR3 nucleotides: TGTGCCAGAAGCTTGGTAGGGACTAACACCGGGGAGCTGTTTTTT. Residues: CARSLVGTNTGELFF.

V gene TRBV27 combines with J gene TRBJ2-1; 8 bases map to TRBD1. The CDR3 totals 16 residues. CDR1 and CDR2 from the germline V gene are MNHEY and SMNVEV (reference sequence). V lost 6 bases and J lost 2; bases outside the gene matches: 9. The CDR3 DNA reads as TGTGCCAGCAGGCGCGGGACAGGACTTACCTACAATGAGCAGTTCTTC. Its translation: CASRRGTGLTYNEQFF.

The chain has TRBV5-1 and TRBJ1-3; D unresolved. Per germline, CDR1 SGHRS and CDR2 YFSETQ. Trimming removed 4 bases from V and 3 bases from J, with 8 bases in between. The CDR3 is made up of 13 amino acids. This chain's CDR3 is CASSLDGGNTIYF. The CDR3 DNA follows: TGCGCCAGCAGCCTGGACGGTGGAAACACCATATATTTT.

V gene TRBV19 combines with J gene TRBJ2-1, with 10 bases matching TRBD2. The CDR3 totals 17 residues. V shed 4 bases and J 6 bases; nucleotides not matched to a gene: 12. Germline CDR1 is LNHDA and CDR2 is SQIVND (reference sequence). The CDR3 region has the DNA TGTGCCAGTAGTAAGACCGGGACTAGCGTTTGGGGCAATGAGCAGTTCTTC. It is translated as CASSKTGTSVWGNEQFF.

V gene TRBV2 combines with J gene TRBJ1-3; D remains unclear. The CDR3 has 15 amino acids. Germline V gene data show CDR1 as SNHLY and CDR2 as FYNNEI. Trimming cost V 1 base and J 3 bases, with 10 bases left between them. The CDR3 sequence is CASSEGTSNGNTIYF. The CDR3 nucleotides read TGTGCCAGCAGTGAAGGAACCAGTAATGGAAACACCATATATTTT.

The chain employs TRBV18 and TRBJ2-7; 10 positions match TRBD2. This CDR3 comprises 15 residues. Germline V lookup: CDR1 KGHSH, CDR2 LQKENI. The junction had 4 bases not matched to a gene; V was cut back by 3 bases and J by 2 bases. The CDR3 DNA follows: TGTGCCAGCTCACCGGGTAGCGGGAGGACCTACGAGCAGTACTTC. Its translation is CASSPGSGRTYEQYF.

The CDR3 region is CASSEYETTLSDTQYF. The CDR3 bases are TGTGCCAGCAGTGAATATGAGACAACCCTATCCGATACGCAGTATTTT. The chain is built from TRBV6-1 and TRBJ2-3; no firm D call. Germline lookup yields CDR1 MNHNS and CDR2 SASEGT. The CDR3 contains 16 residues. V lost 2 bases and J lost 6, with 18 bases in between.

J is TRBJ2-1 and V is TRBV30; 12 positions agree with TRBD1. The V segment lost 2 bases and the J segment 4 bases; nucleotides outside the gene matches: 12. The CDR3 is 18 amino acids. Per the germline V gene, CDR1 is GTSNPN and CDR2 is SVGIG (reference sequence). The CDR3 sequence is CAWSRDRGLAGPYNEQFF. CDR3 nucleotide sequence: TGTGCCTGGAGTCGGGACAGGGGGCTAGCGGGACCATACAATGAGCAGTTCTTC.

The genes are TRBV29-1 and TRBJ2-3; D remains unclear. Trimming took off 4 bases at V and 3 bases at J, with 8 bases between the two ends. The CDR3 spans 12 residues. Germline CDR1 SQVTM, CDR2 ANQGSEA. The CDR3 region has the DNA TGCAGCGTTGTCCAGAAAACAGATACGCAGTATTTT. Protein sequence: CSVVQKTDTQYF.